This is a list of T cell receptor beta chains from one sample in a study of neurological immune-mediated disorders. TCRdb ran MiXCR on the 5' RACE reads and lists one entry per CDR3 protein. The table lists tens of thousands of distinct CDR3 sequences, under 6.5% of them singletons. Sequenced: CD4+ T cells from blood. The receptors stem from a woman between 45 and 60 years old in good health. Each CDR3 is given with its conserved first and last residue. D genes are given only for firm matches. Size is stated for part of the rows, as once, few or many counts, or as a class when the clone is expanded.

d_gene	v_gene	j_gene	abundance	CDR3aa	CDR3nt
TRBD1	TRBV20-1	TRBJ1-1	many	CSAREGARGTEAFF	TGCAGTGCTAGGGAGGGGGCTAGGGGCACTGAAGCTTTCTTT
NA	TRBV5-1	TRBJ2-3	many	CASSLDVGGKDTQYF	TGCGCCAGCAGCTTGGATGTAGGGGGTAAAGATACGCAGTATTTT
TRBD1	TRBV12-3/TRBV12-4	TRBJ1-1	many	CASSHGQGVLNTEAFF	TGTGCCAGCAGTCACGGACAGGGAGTCTTGAACACTGAAGCTTTCTTT
TRBD1	TRBV5-1	TRBJ2-2	medium-sized	CASSQGTDRNTGELFF	TGCGCCAGCAGCCAAGGGACAGATAGGAACACCGGGGAGCTGTTTTTT
TRBD2	TRBV20-1	TRBJ2-7	many	CSAGTSGPLEQYF	TGCAGTGCCGGGACTAGCGGCCCTCTTGAGCAGTACTTC
TRBD1	TRBV6-6	TRBJ1-1	many	CASSYQGAYTEAFF	TGTGCCAGCAGTTATCAGGGGGCGTACACTGAAGCTTTCTTT
NA	TRBV27	TRBJ2-1	many	CASTTGSGNEQFF	TGTGCCAGCACCACAGGGAGCGGCAATGAGCAGTTCTTC
TRBD2	TRBV28	TRBJ2-5	many	CASSTSGRETQYF	TGTGCCAGCTCGACTAGCGGGAGGGAGACCCAGTACTTC
NA	TRBV12-3/TRBV12-4	TRBJ2-3	many	CASSLALTVTDTQYF	TGTGCCAGCAGTTTAGCGTTGACTGTCACAGATACGCAGTATTTT
TRBD2	TRBV29-1	TRBJ2-1	medium-sized	CSVFSSGSSNEQFF	TGCAGCGTTTTTTCTAGCGGGAGCTCGAATGAGCAGTTCTTC
TRBD2	TRBV7-2	TRBJ2-2	many	CASSLGAGGPSTGELFF	TGTGCCAGCAGCTTAGGAGCGGGGGGGCCGAGCACCGGGGAGCTGTTTTTT
NA	TRBV6-5	TRBJ2-1	many	CATHSMREQFF	TGTGCCACCCATAGTATGCGTGAGCAGTTCTTC
NA	TRBV18	TRBJ1-2	many	CASSSEGPNYGYTF	TGTGCCAGCTCATCAGAAGGACCTAACTATGGCTACACCTTC
TRBD1	TRBV6-1	TRBJ1-5	many	CASSERQGAGSNQPQHF	TGTGCCAGCAGTGAACGGCAGGGGGCCGGGAGCAATCAGCCCCAGCATTTT
TRBD1	TRBV12-3/TRBV12-4	TRBJ2-7	many	CASNGQGAGEQYF	TGTGCCAGCAACGGACAGGGGGCAGGGGAGCAGTACTTC
NA	TRBV7-9	TRBJ2-7	many	CASSLTALSYEQYF	TGTGCCAGCAGCTTAACTGCTTTATCCTACGAGCAGTACTTC
NA	TRBV2	TRBJ2-7	many	CASSPDSAEQYF	TGTGCCAGCAGTCCCGACTCCGCAGAGCAGTACTTC
NA	TRBV27	TRBJ2-6	many	CASTPLGVGGSSGANVLTF	TGTGCCAGCACCCCTTTGGGTGTGGGGGGAAGCTCTGGGGCCAACGTCCTGACTTTC
NA	TRBV2	TRBJ2-1	many	CASSEAWTEAHF	TGTGCCAGCAGTGAAGCCTGGACAGAAGCTCACTTC
NA	TRBV7-3	TRBJ2-2	many	CASSFGQPNTGELFF	TGTGCCAGCAGCTTCGGACAGCCGAACACCGGGGAGCTGTTTTTT
TRBD1	TRBV2	TRBJ1-1	many	CASRKGTAPGEAFF	TGTGCCAGCAGAAAGGGGACAGCCCCTGGGGAAGCTTTCTTT
NA	TRBV29-1	TRBJ1-3	NA	CSVGGGNSGNTIYF	TGCAGCGTTGGGGGGGGCAACTCTGGAAACACCATATATTTT
NA	TRBV20-1	TRBJ2-6	many	CSAMLRRTAGANVLTF	TGCAGTGCTATGCTCCGTCGGACAGCTGGGGCCAACGTCCTGACTTTC
TRBD1	TRBV5-1	TRBJ2-1	many	CASSQDRGVYNEQFF	TGCGCCAGCAGCCAGGACAGGGGCGTCTACAATGAGCAGTTCTTC
NA	TRBV18	TRBJ2-6	many	CASSPILMSGLQRGANVLTF	TGTGCCAGCTCACCAATCTTGATGTCGGGACTCCAGAGAGGGGCCAACGTCCTGACTTTC
TRBD2	TRBV20-1	TRBJ2-7	many	CSARLAGGKRYEQYF	TGCAGTGCTAGACTAGCGGGAGGGAAACGCTACGAGCAGTACTTC
TRBD1	TRBV27	TRBJ2-1	once	CASSPGTGQVYNEQFF	TGTGCCAGCAGTCCGGGCACCGGACAGGTGTACAATGAGCAGTTCTTC
NA	TRBV6-1	TRBJ2-2	many	CASGRDPHTGELFF	TGTGCCAGCGGCAGGGATCCCCACACCGGGGAGCTGTTTTTT
TRBD2	TRBV7-8	TRBJ2-2	many	CASSLILAGSGELFF	TGTGCCAGCAGCCTGATATTAGCGGGGTCAGGGGAGCTGTTTTTT